In this sample, the clone carrying this T cell receptor beta chain turned up a few times. The data were taken from a study of blood T cell repertoires in COVID-19. Looking at the study overall: Both acute and convalescent COVID-19 samples were obtained from the United States, Italy and Spain.

Per the original data handling: Estimates of nucleated cell counts were drawn from the amplification of reference gene primers. Clones were sequenced by immunoSEQ multiplex PCR, and TCRdb holds only the in-frame ones, with some missing. The D gene and trimming were derived from the DNA, and the V and J assignments and clone size from that table. Of under 85,000 clones listed, approximately 86% are singletons. V lost 6 bases and J lost 5, with 21 bases in between. This CDR3 is built from 16 residues. Germline V gives CDR1 MNHEY, CDR2 SMNVEV (reference sequence). The sequence came from a human donor in a cohort sampled during active COVID-19. The chain joins TRBV27 to TRBJ2-3; a weak D match, TRBD1 (6 bases). The sample comprised peripheral blood. The CDR3 region is CASRLNRELAGDTQYF. The CDR3, as DNA: TGTGCCAGCAGACTAAACAGGGAGTTGGCAGGAGATACGCAGTATTTT.